The clone carrying this TCR beta chain has a handful of counts. Antigen unknown. Germline V gene lookup returns CDR1 SEHNR and CDR2 FQNEAQ (reference sequence). The junction had 6 bases not matched to a gene; V was cut back by 0 bases and J by 5 bases. This CDR3 comprises 15 residues. TCRdb reprocessed the 5' RACE reads with MiXCR, giving one entry per CDR3 protein. The sample includes around 450,000 distinct CDR3 sequences, 15% to 20% of them seen just once. This entry is derived from a study of T-cell memory formation after mild COVID-19. General study points: For contracting clones, CD4+ ones sat mainly in CM and EM, CD8+ in EMRA.

The sequencing input was PBMCs or a T cell subset sorted from them (not recorded which). The chain recombines TRBV7-9 with TRBJ1-1; 7 nucleotides match TRBD1. This sequence originates from an adult woman who had mild COVID-19 (a few samples of this study predate the infection). Cell type and time point are not known. For the CDR3, the DNA is TGTGCCAGCAGCTTAGCCAGGGGGGTAATTACTGAAGCTTTCTTT. Amino acid sequence: CASSLARGVITEAFF.